These 5 T cell receptor beta chains came from one sample sequenced in a study of blood T cell repertoires in COVID-19. The protocol was immunoSEQ multiplex PCR, while the TCRdb copy is restricted to in-frame clones and leaves out a portion. The sample consists of some 200,000 clones, about 88% of them appearing once. Sequencing was performed on peripheral blood. All receptors derive from a woman in her forties with acute or convalescent COVID-19.

The rearrangement joins TRBV30 to TRBJ1-1; D gene ambiguous. The V gene's germline CDR1 is GTSNPN and CDR2 SVGIG (reference sequence). This CDR3 is built from 11 residues. Trimming took off 5 bases at V and 4 bases at J, with 8 bases between the two ends. The CDR3 here is CAWGFVTEAFF. The CDR3 DNA reads as TGTGCCTGGGGCTTTGTCACTGAAGCTTTCTTT.

The chain links TRBV6-5 to TRBJ2-1; D perhaps matches TRBD2 (6 bases). The CDR3 is 15 residues long. Germline values: CDR1 MNHEY, CDR2 SVGAGI. Trimming stripped 6 bases from V and 8 bases from J, with 20 bases between. CDR3 coding DNA: TGTGCCAGCAGACCGCGCGGGGTAATGAACGATGAGCAGTTCTTC. Protein sequence: CASRPRGVMNDEQFF.

This CDR3 reads CASSLTGQGMGNTIYF. CDR3 nucleotide sequence: TGCGCCAGCAGCTTGACAGGACAGGGGATGGGAAACACCATATATTTT. This sequence joins TRBV5-1 and TRBJ1-3; 9 bases line up with TRBD1. Germline lookup yields CDR1 SGHRS and CDR2 YFSETQ. The CDR3 is 16 amino acids. Trimming removed 1 base from V and 4 bases from J; junction bases left unmatched: 6.

The chain recombines TRBV3-1 (or the pseudogene TRBV3-2) with TRBJ1-6, with D possibly being TRBD1 (5 bases). This CDR3 region has 16 residues. V gave up 1 base and J gave up 4 bases, with 11 bases separating them. Germline-derived CDR1 and CDR2 are LGHDT and YNNKEL (reference sequence). The CDR3 spells CASSQGRAGYNSPLHF. Here the CDR3 DNA reads TGTGCCAGCAGCCAAGGACGGGCAGGGTATAATTCACCCCTCCACTTT.

The rearrangement uses TRBV24-1 and TRBJ2-3; 8 bases line up with TRBD2. Germline loops: CDR1 KGHDR, CDR2 SFDVKD. Losses at the gene ends were 6 bases for V and 2 bases for J; bases not matched to a gene: 9. This CDR3 contains 16 residues. CDR3 in amino acids: CATSSGRGGHTDTQYF. DNA for the CDR3: TGTGCCACCAGTTCTGGACGGGGGGGTCACACAGATACGCAGTATTTT.